These 29 T cell receptor beta chains share one sample of origin, sequenced in a study of T-cell memory formation after mild COVID-19. TCRdb re-analysed the 5' RACE reads in MiXCR, keeping a single row per CDR3 protein. The sample lists 190,000 or so distinct CDR3 sequences, under 12% occurring once. Sequences were obtained from PBMCs or a T cell subset sorted from them (not recorded which). The receptors were gathered from a man in his late teens or twenties who had mild COVID-19 (a few samples of this study predate the infection). Cell type and time point are not known.

The genes are TRBV12-3 or TRBV12-4 and TRBJ2-5; TRBD1 matches 7 bases. V gave up 6 bases and J gave up 5 bases; unmatched junction bases: 6. This CDR3 spans 13 amino acids. DNA of the CDR3: TGTGCCAGCAGGTGGACAGGCCGGGAGACCCAGTACTTC. Encoded protein: CASRWTGRETQYF.

There are many counts of this clonotype. V gene TRBV7-2 combines with J gene TRBJ2-3; 8 nucleotides agree with TRBD2. Germline V gene data show CDR1 as SGHTA and CDR2 as FQGNSA. V gave up 11 bases and J gave up 5 bases; unmatched junction bases: 12. The CDR3 extends over 14 amino acids. The CDR3 reads CAGRAGAPGDTQYF. Written as DNA, the CDR3 is TGTGCCGGAAGAGCGGGGGCCCCGGGAGATACGCAGTATTTT.

In its sample, this clonotype was seen a few times. The chain recombines TRBV6-2 or TRBV6-3 with TRBJ1-4, with D possibly matching TRBD1 (5 bases). Germline assignment: CDR1 MNHEY and CDR2 SVGEGT. The CDR3 is made up of 15 amino acids. V was trimmed by 6 bases and J by 8 bases, leaving 19 bases between them. As DNA, the CDR3 is TGTGCCAGCAGGGGGCTGCCGGGGAGAGGCGAAAAACTGTTTTTT. The encoded protein is CASRGLPGRGEKLFF.

This clonotype came up many times. The V call is TRBV28, the J call TRBJ2-5; D gene ambiguous. The V and J ends lost 3 bases and 4 bases respectively, with 12 bases between them. CDR3 length: 14 amino acids. Germline loops: CDR1 MDHEN, CDR2 SYDVKM. Written as DNA, the CDR3 is TGTGCCAGCAGTTTCTTGGGCAACGGAGAGACCCAGTACTTC. Translating it yields CASSFLGNGETQYF.

The rearrangement uses TRBV5-1 and TRBJ1-2; D might be TRBD1 (6 bases). The germline V gene encodes CDR1 SGHRS and CDR2 YFSETQ. The V gene lost 3 bases and the J gene lost 8 bases, with 17 bases spanning the gap. The CDR3 sequence is 14 residues long. CDR3 in amino acids: CASSSNRDGGGYTF. The CDR3 DNA reads as TGCGCCAGCAGCTCTAACAGGGACGGCGGAGGCTACACCTTC.

This clonotype was seen repeatedly, ten times or more. V and J are TRBV7-8 and TRBJ2-5; D is uncertain. This CDR3 has 13 residues. V was pared by 2 bases and J by 1 base, with 5 bases between. Germline V gene sequence: CDR1 SGHVS, CDR2 FQNEAQ. The CDR3: CASSLFGQETQYF. The DNA for the CDR3 is TGTGCCAGCAGCTTATTTGGCCAAGAGACCCAGTACTTC.

The rearrangement links TRBV15 to TRBJ2-2; the D gene is possibly TRBD1 (6 bases). V was trimmed by 0 bases and J by 5 bases, leaving 10 bases between them. Germline V lookup: CDR1 LNHNV, CDR2 YYDKDF (reference sequence). CDR3 length: 15 amino acids. The CDR3 bases are TGTGCCACCAGCAGAGACGACAGGACGACCGGGGAGCTGTTTTTT. It specifies CATSRDDRTTGELFF.

The sample holds a few counts of this clonotype. The V and J genes are TRBV7-2 and TRBJ1-2, with 10 nucleotides matching TRBD1. The CDR3 is 14 amino acids. Per germline, CDR1 SGHTA and CDR2 FQGNSA. With 6 bases clipped from V and 8 bases from J, the junction kept 9 bases outside the gene matches. The CDR3 bases are TGTGCCAGCAGATTCGCCGGGACAGGGGACGGCTACACCTTC. Protein: CASRFAGTGDGYTF.

The J gene is TRBJ2-5, the V gene TRBV7-8; tentatively, D is TRBD1 or TRBD2 (5 bases each). Germline values: CDR1 SGHVS, CDR2 FQNEAQ. The length of the CDR3 is 16 residues. The V and J ends lost 3 bases and 5 bases respectively, with 19 bases between them. CDR3 loop: CASSFNLDPEGETQYF. CDR3 DNA sequence: TGTGCCAGCAGCTTTAACTTGGACCCTGAGGGGGAGACCCAGTACTTC.

The rearrangement links TRBV4-2 to TRBJ1-5, with D uncertain. CDR3 length equals 16 residues. Trimming took 3 bases from V and 0 from J, leaving 12 bases between them. Per the germline V gene, CDR1 is LGHNA and CDR2 is YNFKEQ. The CDR3 DNA reads as TGTGCCAGCAGCCAGACGATTACGTATAGCAATCAGCCCCAGCATTTT. Encoded protein: CASSQTITYSNQPQHF.

At least ten counts were recorded for this clonotype. The chain links TRBV12-3 or TRBV12-4 to TRBJ2-7, with TRBD1 matching 9 bases. CDR3 length equals 14 residues. J was trimmed by 7 bases and V by 7 bases; bases with no gene match: 11. CDR3 loop: CASTPGQGRQEQYF. Written as DNA, the CDR3 is TGTGCCAGCACCCCGGGACAGGGACGTCAAGAGCAGTACTTC.

The chain carries TRBV5-1 and TRBJ2-5, with 8 bases aligning to TRBD1. This CDR3 contains 14 residues. Germline loops: CDR1 SGHRS, CDR2 YFSETQ. The ends lost 4 bases at V and 2 bases at J; junction bases unmatched: 4. CDR3 amino acids: CASSTGDRQETQYF. CDR3 coding DNA: TGCGCCAGCAGCACCGGGGACAGGCAAGAGACCCAGTACTTC.

The chain combines TRBV6-5 with TRBJ1-1, with TRBD1 identical over 7 bases. Germline trimming cut 5 bases from V and 1 base from J; bases unmatched to any gene: 4. The CDR3 is 14 residues long. CDR1 is MNHEY, CDR2 SVGAGI, per germline. The CDR3 nucleotides read TGTGCCAGCAGTCGGGGACAGACGAACACTGAAGCTTTCTTT. Its translation is CASSRGQTNTEAFF.

The J gene is TRBJ2-6, the V gene TRBV3-1, with D possibly matching TRBD1 (5 bases). This CDR3 has 17 residues. Germline values: CDR1 LGHDT, CDR2 YNNKEL (reference sequence). V gave up 4 bases and J gave up 0 bases, with 13 bases separating them. CDR3 in amino acids: CASSRRQISSGANVLTF. CDR3 in DNA: TGTGCCAGCAGCCGACGACAGATTAGCTCTGGGGCCAACGTCCTGACTTTC.

This clonotype was counted a few times. The rearrangement uses TRBV6-1 and TRBJ1-3; possible D gene TRBD1, 5 bases. This CDR3 region has 14 residues. V shed 7 bases and J shed 0 bases, with 10 bases lying between them. Germline assignment: CDR1 MNHNS and CDR2 SASEGT. CDR3 DNA sequence: TGTGCCAGCACGGGGACCTTCTCTGGAAACACCATATATTTT. Translation: CASTGTFSGNTIYF.

This clonotype was picked up a small number of times. The chain recombines TRBV6-2 or TRBV6-3 with TRBJ2-3; D uncertain. This CDR3 is built from 13 residues. Germline V gene sequence: CDR1 MNHEY, CDR2 SVGEGT. V was trimmed by 4 bases and J by 10 bases, leaving 15 bases between them. Written as DNA, the CDR3 is TGTGCCAGCAGTTCTCAGACGACCGGAGCGCAGTATTTT. This gives the protein CASSSQTTGAQYF.

The chain has TRBV5-1 and TRBJ2-5; D is undetermined. The CDR3 extends over 13 amino acids. Trimming cost V 5 bases and J 2 bases, with 10 bases left between them. Germline V gene data show CDR1 as SGHRS and CDR2 as YFSETQ. The CDR3 protein is CASRVGQQETQYF. CDR3 nucleotides: TGCGCCAGCAGAGTTGGCCAGCAAGAGACCCAGTACTTC.

This clonotype was counted a few times. V gene TRBV4-2 combines with J gene TRBJ1-2; tentative D call: TRBD1 (5 bases). The CDR3 spans 17 residues. V gave up 1 base and J gave up 7 bases, with 22 bases separating them. Looked up from germline, CDR1 is LGHNA and CDR2 is YNFKEQ. CDR3 in amino acids: CASSQGGPRSGTPGYTF. As DNA, the CDR3 is TGTGCCAGCAGCCAAGGGGGACCGCGGAGCGGGACCCCTGGCTACACCTTC.

This clonotype has only a few counts. J is TRBJ2-7 and V is TRBV7-9, with D tentatively TRBD2 (5 bases). Trimming removed 5 bases from V and 0 bases from J, with 14 bases in between. The CDR3 totals 15 residues. Germline V gives CDR1 SEHNR, CDR2 FQNEAQ (reference sequence). CDR3 loop: CASSHVDWSSYEQYF. CDR3 in DNA: TGTGCCAGCAGCCATGTGGACTGGAGCTCCTACGAGCAGTACTTC. The full variable domain, rest sourced from reference TRBV7-9 and TRBJ2-7, is DTGVSQNPRHKITKRGQNVTFRCDPISEHNRLYWYRQTLGQGPEFLTYFQNEAQLEKSRLLSDRFSAERPKGSFSTLEIQRTEQGDSAMYLCASSHVDWSSYEQYFGPGTRLTVT.

This clonotype was picked up a small number of times. The V gene is TRBV2, the J gene TRBJ1-1; the D is unclear. The CDR3 sequence is 12 residues long. CDR1 is SNHLY, CDR2 FYNNEI, per germline. The germline V and J ends were trimmed by 4 bases and 14 bases, with 17 bases remaining between them. The CDR3 DNA reads as TGTGCCAGCAGTGGGTACCAACGGGTGAAGTTCTTT. As protein: CASSGYQRVKFF.

This clonotype was seen only a few times. The gene calls are TRBV18 and TRBJ2-5, with no clear D. Trimming took 3 bases from V and 4 from J, leaving 9 bases between them. The CDR3 sequence is 13 residues long. Germline V gene sequence: CDR1 KGHSH, CDR2 LQKENI. The CDR3 sequence: CASSPGYRETQYF. The CDR3 bases are TGTGCCAGCTCACCTGGGTATCGAGAGACCCAGTACTTC.

This clonotype was observed at least ten times. The gene calls are TRBV20-1 and TRBJ2-7; D perhaps matches TRBD1 (7 bases). The V gene's germline CDR1 is DFQATT and CDR2 SNEGSKA (reference sequence). This CDR3 comprises 18 residues. Trimming removed 1 base from V and 3 bases from J, with 25 bases in between. CDR3 nucleotides: TGCAGTGCTAGAGGGAGGGGGCGCGAGAGCGGCCTTGGCTACGAGCAGTACTTC. Amino acids: CSARGRGRESGLGYEQYF.

This chain uses TRBV6-2 or TRBV6-3 with TRBJ2-5, with 15 positions matching TRBD2. The CDR3 is made up of 17 amino acids. J lost 5 bases, V lost 6 bases, and 10 bases had no gene match. The germline V gene has CDR1 MNHEY and CDR2 SVGEGT. CDR3 sequence (DNA): TGTGCCAGCAGCCACGGGACTAGCGGGGGGCTGGGGGAGACCCAGTACTTC. This gives the protein CASSHGTSGGLGETQYF.

This clonotype turned up a few times. This chain links TRBV29-1 with TRBJ2-5; D call uncertain. Germline V gene lookup returns CDR1 SQVTM and CDR2 ANQGSEA. This CDR3 is built from 11 residues. Deletions cut 4 bases from V and 5 bases from J, with 8 bases between. The CDR3 here is CSVGHWETQYF. CDR3 bases: TGCAGCGTTGGACATTGGGAGACCCAGTACTTC.

This clonotype was seen a few times. DNA for the CDR3: TGCAGTGCTAGAGATATGGGACAGGGCCAGGAGACCCAGTACTTC. Protein: CSARDMGQGQETQYF. The V and J genes are TRBV20-1 and TRBJ2-5; 9 nucleotides align to TRBD1. Germline CDR1 reads DFQATT; CDR2 reads SNEGSKA (reference sequence). This CDR3 is built from 15 residues. V lost 0 bases to trimming and J lost 5 bases; unmatched junction nucleotides: 7.

This chain joins TRBV4-2 and TRBJ2-7, with D unresolved. CDR1 is LGHNA and CDR2 is YNFKEQ in the germline V gene. The CDR3 runs 13 residues. The V gene lost 4 bases and the J gene lost 5 bases, with 12 bases spanning the gap. The CDR3 bases are TGTGCCAGCAGCCCCCAGCATGGGGACGAGCAGTACGTC. It codes for CASSPQHGDEQYV.

The rearrangement joins TRBV7-9 to TRBJ1-2, with a weak D call TRBD1 (6 bases). The V gene's germline CDR1 is SEHNR and CDR2 FQNEAQ (reference sequence). The CDR3 runs 15 residues. Trimming took 5 bases from V and 3 from J, leaving 16 bases between them. This CDR3 reads CASSVWDTGHYGYTF. The CDR3 DNA follows: TGTGCCAGCAGCGTATGGGACACCGGGCACTATGGCTACACCTTC.

The sample holds many counts of this clonotype. This chain links TRBV29-1 with TRBJ1-5; weak D call: TRBD1 (6 bases). Between the trimmed V and J ends, which lost 4 bases and 3 bases, there was a span of 10 bases. The CDR3 runs to 13 residues. The germline CDR1 and CDR2 sequences are SQVTM and ANQGSEA. The CDR3 spells CSVVQGLNQPQHF. DNA of the CDR3: TGCAGCGTTGTACAGGGCCTCAATCAGCCCCAGCATTTT.

The J gene is TRBJ2-1, the V gene TRBV12-3 or TRBV12-4; D is perhaps TRBD1 (5 bases). The CDR3 is made up of 15 amino acids. The ends were cut back, 3 bases at V and 4 bases at J, with 13 bases in the middle. The CDR3 here is CASSFGRATYNEQFF. The DNA of the CDR3 is TGTGCCAGCAGTTTCGGCAGGGCAACGTACAATGAGCAGTTCTTC.